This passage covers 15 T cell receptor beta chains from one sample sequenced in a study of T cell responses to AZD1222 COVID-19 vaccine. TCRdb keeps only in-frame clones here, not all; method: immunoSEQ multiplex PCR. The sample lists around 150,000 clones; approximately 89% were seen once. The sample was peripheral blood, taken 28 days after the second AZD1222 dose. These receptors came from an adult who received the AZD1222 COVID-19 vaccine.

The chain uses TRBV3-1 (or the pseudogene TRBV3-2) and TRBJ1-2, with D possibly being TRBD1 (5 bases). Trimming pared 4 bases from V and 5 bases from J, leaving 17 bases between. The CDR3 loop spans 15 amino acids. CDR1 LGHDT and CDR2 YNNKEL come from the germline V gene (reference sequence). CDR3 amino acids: CASSPTPTELYGYTF. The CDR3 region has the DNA TGTGCCAGCAGCCCAACCCCGACAGAGCTATATGGCTACACCTTC.

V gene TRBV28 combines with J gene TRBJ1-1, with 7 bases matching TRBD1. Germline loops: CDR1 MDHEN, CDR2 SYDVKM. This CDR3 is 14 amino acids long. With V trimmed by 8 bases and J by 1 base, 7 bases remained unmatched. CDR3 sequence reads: CASPPGQWNTEAFF. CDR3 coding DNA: TGTGCCAGCCCCCCGGGACAGTGGAACACTGAAGCTTTCTTT.

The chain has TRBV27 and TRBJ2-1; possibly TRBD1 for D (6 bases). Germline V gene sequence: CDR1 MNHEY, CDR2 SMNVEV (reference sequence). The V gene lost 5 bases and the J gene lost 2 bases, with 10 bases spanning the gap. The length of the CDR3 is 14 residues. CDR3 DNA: TGTGCCAGCAGTCCCTGGGACACCTACAATGAGCAGTTCTTC. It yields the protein CASSPWDTYNEQFF.

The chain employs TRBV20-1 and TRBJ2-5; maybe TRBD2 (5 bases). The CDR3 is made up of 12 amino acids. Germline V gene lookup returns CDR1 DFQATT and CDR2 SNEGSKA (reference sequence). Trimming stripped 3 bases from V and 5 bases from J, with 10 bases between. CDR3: CSASIGGETQYF. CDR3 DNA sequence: TGCAGTGCTAGTATTGGAGGTGAGACCCAGTACTTC.

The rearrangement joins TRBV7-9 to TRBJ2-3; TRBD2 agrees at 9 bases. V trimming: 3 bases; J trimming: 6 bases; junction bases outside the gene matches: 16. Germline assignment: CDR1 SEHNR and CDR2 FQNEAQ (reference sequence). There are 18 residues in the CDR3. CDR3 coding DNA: TGTGCCAGCAGCTTCCCACAACAGGGGACTAGCATCACGGATACGCAGTATTTT. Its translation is CASSFPQQGTSITDTQYF.

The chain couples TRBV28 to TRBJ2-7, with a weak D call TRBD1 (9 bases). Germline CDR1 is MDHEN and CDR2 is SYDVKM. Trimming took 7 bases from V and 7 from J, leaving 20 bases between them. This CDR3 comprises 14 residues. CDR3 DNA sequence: TGTGCCAGCAACAGGGGGCTAGCGGGCGGTGAGCAGTACTTC. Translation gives CASNRGLAGGEQYF.

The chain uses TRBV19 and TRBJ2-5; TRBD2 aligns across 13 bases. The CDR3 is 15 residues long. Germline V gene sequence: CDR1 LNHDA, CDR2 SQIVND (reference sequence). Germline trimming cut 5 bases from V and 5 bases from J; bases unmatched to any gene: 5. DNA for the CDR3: TGTGCCAGTAGTGGGGGACTAGCGGGGAGGGAGACCCAGTACTTC. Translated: CASSGGLAGRETQYF.

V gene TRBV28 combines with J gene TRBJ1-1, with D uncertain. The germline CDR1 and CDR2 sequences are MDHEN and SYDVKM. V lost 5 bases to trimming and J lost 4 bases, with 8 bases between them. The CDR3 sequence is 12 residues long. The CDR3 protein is CASSPVGTEAFF. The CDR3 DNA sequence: TGTGCCAGCAGTCCCGTCGGCACTGAAGCTTTCTTT.

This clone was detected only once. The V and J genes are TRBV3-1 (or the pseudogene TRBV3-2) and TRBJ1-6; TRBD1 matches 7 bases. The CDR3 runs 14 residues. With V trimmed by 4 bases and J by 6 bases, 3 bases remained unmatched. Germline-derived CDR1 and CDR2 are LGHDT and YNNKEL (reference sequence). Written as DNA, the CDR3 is TGTGCCAGCAGCCCGACAGGGTCTAATTCACCCCTCCACTTT. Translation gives CASSPTGSNSPLHF.

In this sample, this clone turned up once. DNA for the CDR3: TGTGCCAGCAGCATAGACAGTGATAATTCACCCCTCCACTTT. This encodes CASSIDSDNSPLHF. This chain joins TRBV7-9 and TRBJ1-6, with D possibly being TRBD1 (5 bases). The CDR3 runs 14 residues. V was cut by 5 bases and J by 5 bases, with 10 bases left in between. Germline CDR1 is SEHNR and CDR2 is FQNEAQ (reference sequence).

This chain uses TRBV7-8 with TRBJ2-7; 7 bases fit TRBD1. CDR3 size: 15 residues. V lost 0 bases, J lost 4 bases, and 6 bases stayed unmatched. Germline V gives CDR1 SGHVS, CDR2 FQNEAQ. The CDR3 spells CASSLALGQTYEQYF. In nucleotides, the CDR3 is TGTGCCAGCAGCTTAGCGCTGGGACAGACATACGAGCAGTACTTC.

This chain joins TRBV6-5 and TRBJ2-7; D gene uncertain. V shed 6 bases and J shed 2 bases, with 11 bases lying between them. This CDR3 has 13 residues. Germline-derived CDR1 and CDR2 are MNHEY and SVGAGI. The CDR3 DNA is TGTGCCAGCAGCACCTCGCTGGCCTACGAGCAGTACTTC. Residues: CASSTSLAYEQYF.

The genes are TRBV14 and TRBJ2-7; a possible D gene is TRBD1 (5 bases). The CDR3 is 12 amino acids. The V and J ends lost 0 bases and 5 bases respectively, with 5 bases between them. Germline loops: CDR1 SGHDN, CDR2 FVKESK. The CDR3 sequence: CASSQEGDEQYF. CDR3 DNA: TGTGCCAGCAGCCAAGAAGGGGACGAGCAGTACTTC.

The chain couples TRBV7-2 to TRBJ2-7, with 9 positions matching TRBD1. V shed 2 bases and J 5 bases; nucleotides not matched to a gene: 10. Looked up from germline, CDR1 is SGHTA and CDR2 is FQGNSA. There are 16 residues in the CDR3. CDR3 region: CASSLFFTGGGNEQYF. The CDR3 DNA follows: TGTGCCAGCAGCTTATTCTTTACAGGGGGCGGAAACGAGCAGTACTTC.

The CDR3 DNA sequence: TGTGCCAGCAGGTTCCAGGGAACCTACGAGCAGTACTTC. Translation gives CASRFQGTYEQYF. The chain joins TRBV27 to TRBJ2-7; weak D call: TRBD1 (5 bases). Trimming removed 6 bases from V and 2 bases from J, with 11 bases in between. The CDR3 has 13 amino acids. Germline values: CDR1 MNHEY, CDR2 SMNVEV (reference sequence).